A single sample is the source of the 23 T cell receptor beta chains below, sequenced in a study of T cells in Graves' hyperthyroidism and ophthalmopathy. It was RNA transcripts that yielded the amplified TCR beta CDR3 regions. During a first-round RT-PCR of the TCR CDR3, the HTBI primer set was used. TCRdb reprocessed the multiplex PCR reads with MiXCR, giving one entry per CDR3 protein. The sample shows some 500,000 distinct CDR3 sequences, around 15% of them seen only once. The sample was blood. These receptors originate from a woman younger than 30 with Graves' hyperthyroidism.

This clonotype has more than one count but fewer than ten. V gene TRBV4-1 combines with J gene TRBJ2-6, with D possibly being TRBD2 (6 bases). Germline V lookup: CDR1 MGHRA, CDR2 YSYEKL. The CDR3 extends over 16 amino acids. The V and J ends lost 1 base and 4 bases respectively, with 11 bases between them. The CDR3 sequence is CASSQGRARGANVLTF. Here the CDR3 DNA reads TGCGCCAGCAGCCAAGGGAGGGCGCGGGGGGCCAACGTCCTGACTTTC.

This clonotype has ten or more counts. The chain uses TRBV19 and TRBJ2-3; 10 bases line up with TRBD2. The CDR3 runs 17 residues. CDR1 is LNHDA and CDR2 is SQIVND in the germline V gene (reference sequence). V was pared by 5 bases and J by 2 bases, with 10 bases of the junction left unmatched. CDR3 sequence reads: CASSHRVTSGITDTQYF. The DNA for the CDR3 is TGTGCCAGTAGTCACCGTGTCACTAGCGGGATCACAGATACGCAGTATTTT.

This clonotype was found a few times. The chain employs TRBV29-1 and TRBJ1-2; no reliable D call. The germline V gene has CDR1 SQVTM and CDR2 ANQGSEA. The ends were cut back, 4 bases at V and 7 bases at J, with 16 bases in the middle. This CDR3 is built from 13 residues. The DNA of the CDR3 is TGCAGCGTTGGGACTGAACCAACGGGTGGCTACACCTTC. This translates into CSVGTEPTGGYTF. Combining the CDR3 with reference TRBV29-1 and TRBJ1-2 gives the whole variable domain SAVISQKPSRDICQRGTSLTIQCQVDSQVTMMFWYRQQPGQSLTLIATANQGSEATYESGFVIDKFPISRPNLTFSTLTVSNMSPEDSSIYLCSVGTEPTGGYTFGSGTRLTVV.

V usage is TRBV10-3 and J usage is TRBJ2-2; D unresolved. Germline CDR1 ENHRY, CDR2 SYGVKD. V was cut by 5 bases and J by 2 bases, with 9 bases left in between. The CDR3 consists of 14 residues. The CDR3 DNA is TGTGCCATCAGTCACTATCCTAACACCGGGGAGCTGTTTTTT. Its protein is CAISHYPNTGELFF.

This clonotype has a count of ten or more. The gene calls are TRBV6-1 and TRBJ2-7; 7 nucleotides match TRBD1. Germline assignment: CDR1 MNHNS and CDR2 SASEGT. This CDR3 is built from 15 residues. J lost 6 bases, V lost 6 bases, and 14 bases had no gene match. CDR3 DNA: TGTGCCAGCAGCCCTCCGGGACAGAGGGATTCCGAGCAGTACGTC. Translated: CASSPPGQRDSEQYV.

The genes are TRBV6-1 and TRBJ2-1; 9 positions agree with TRBD1. After removal of 11 bases from V and 4 bases from J, the junction contained 12 bases not matched to a gene. CDR1 and CDR2 (germline): MNHNS, SASEGT. The CDR3 is 15 amino acids. The CDR3 sequence is CASRAGTGHYNEQFF. For the CDR3, the DNA is TGTGCCTCCCGTGCAGGGACAGGGCATTACAATGAGCAGTTCTTC.

V usage is TRBV20-1 and J usage is TRBJ2-3; TRBD1 matches at 8 bases. Germline CDR1 and CDR2: DFQATT and SNEGSKA (reference sequence). V shed 2 bases and J 0 bases; nucleotides not matched to a gene: 7. The CDR3 has 16 residues. The CDR3 here is CSARIGTGASTDTQYF. CDR3 DNA sequence: TGCAGTGCTAGAATTGGGACAGGAGCTAGCACAGATACGCAGTATTTT.

The rearrangement links TRBV6-1 to TRBJ2-2; 7 bases agree with TRBD1. The CDR3 spans 16 residues. With 6 bases clipped from V and 4 bases from J, the junction kept 11 bases outside the gene matches. Germline V gene lookup returns CDR1 MNHNS and CDR2 SASEGT. The CDR3 protein is CASSAKRGPGTGELFF. The CDR3 DNA reads as TGTGCCAGCAGCGCAAAGAGGGGGCCCGGCACCGGGGAGCTGTTTTTT.

The V and J genes are TRBV28 and TRBJ1-1, with 12 bases lining up with TRBD1. This CDR3 has 16 amino acids. V shed 5 bases and J 4 bases; nucleotides not matched to a gene: 8. The V gene's germline CDR1 is MDHEN and CDR2 SYDVKM. CDR3 DNA: TGTGCCAGCAGTCCATGGGACAGGGGGCGCGTCACTGAAGCTTTCTTT. Residues: CASSPWDRGRVTEAFF.

CDR3 loop: CASSPGLEEKLFF. As DNA, the CDR3 is TGTGCCAGCAGCCCCGGACTGGAGGAAAAACTGTTTTTT. This rearrangement joins TRBV5-4 to TRBJ1-4; D is ambiguous. The CDR3 is 13 residues long. The V end was cut by 4 bases, the J end by 8 bases, with 12 bases between. Per germline, CDR1 SGHNT and CDR2 YYREEE (reference sequence).

At least ten counts were recorded for this clonotype. This chain uses TRBV4-1 with TRBJ2-5, with a possible D match to TRBD1 (5 bases). This CDR3 region has 13 residues. Germline CDR1 and CDR2: MGHRA and YSYEKL. Trimming removed 4 bases from V and 2 bases from J, with 8 bases in between. For the CDR3, the DNA is TGCGCCAGCAGCCGCAGACAGCAAGAGACCCAGTACTTC. As protein: CASSRRQQETQYF.

There are many counts of this clonotype. This chain connects TRBV6-1 to TRBJ2-7; no reliable D call. The CDR3 is 14 amino acids. V lost 6 bases and J 7 bases, leaving 19 bases between the germline ends. Germline CDR1 is MNHNS and CDR2 is SASEGT. This chain's CDR3 is CASSPGRPVGEQYF. The DNA for the CDR3 is TGTGCCAGCAGCCCCGGACGTCCCGTTGGGGAGCAGTACTTC.

The chain couples TRBV11-2 to TRBJ1-1; D is uncertain. Trimming cost V 3 bases and J 1 base, with 9 bases left between them. Germline CDR1 reads SGHAT; CDR2 reads FQNNGV. This CDR3 is 14 amino acids long. Here the CDR3 reads CASSFSGRNTEAFF. The CDR3 DNA is TGTGCCAGCAGCTTCTCCGGGAGGAACACTGAAGCTTTCTTT.

This clonotype was seen repeatedly, ten times or more. The chain joins TRBV2 to TRBJ2-5, with TRBD1 matching over 11 bases. V lost 6 bases to trimming and J lost 5 bases; unmatched junction nucleotides: 8. Germline V gene data show CDR1 as SNHLY and CDR2 as FYNNEI. This CDR3 is 15 amino acids long. CDR3 sequence (DNA): TGTGCCAGCAGGAGAGGGACAGGGGGTTATGAGACCCAGTACTTC. It encodes CASRRGTGGYETQYF.

This clonotype was picked up many times. The chain couples TRBV6-1 to TRBJ1-6; TRBD1 matches 9 bases. Germline CDR1 and CDR2: MNHNS and SASEGT. The V segment lost 5 bases and the J segment 6 bases; nucleotides outside the gene matches: 11. The CDR3 is 17 residues long. DNA of the CDR3: TGTGCCAGCAGTTACGGGACAGGGACTTCTTCTAATTCACCCCTCCACTTT. It codes for CASSYGTGTSSNSPLHF.

In the case of this clonotype: A much more abundant neighbour one base away suggests this may be a read error. V gene TRBV5-1 combines with J gene TRBJ2-7, with 9 nucleotides matching TRBD2. CDR1 and CDR2 from the germline V gene are SGHRS and YFSETQ. V shed 5 bases and J 7 bases; nucleotides not matched to a gene: 13. The CDR3 has 15 amino acids. CDR3 nucleotides: TGCGCCAGCAGGGACCCATATAGCGGGAGTTGGGAGCAGTACTTC. The encoded protein is CASRDPYSGSWEQYF.

This clonotype came up a few times. This chain connects TRBV6-1 to TRBJ1-1; a possible D gene is TRBD1 (5 bases). Germline CDR1 MNHNS, CDR2 SASEGT. This CDR3 region has 14 residues. The V gene lost 5 bases and the J gene lost 1 base, with 11 bases spanning the gap. Written as DNA, the CDR3 is TGTGCCAGCAGTTCTCCGGGGGAGAACACTGAAGCTTTCTTT. This codes for CASSSPGENTEAFF.

The sample holds many counts of this clonotype. The chain combines TRBV10-3 with TRBJ1-1, with a possible D match to TRBD1 (5 bases). The CDR3 extends over 13 amino acids. The germline V gene encodes CDR1 ENHRY and CDR2 SYGVKD. Trimming cost V 3 bases and J 3 bases, with 8 bases left between them. The CDR3 sequence: CAISDGGDTEAFF. In DNA, the CDR3 is TGTGCCATCAGTGACGGGGGTGACACTGAAGCTTTCTTT.

Ten or more counts support this clonotype. The chain combines TRBV5-1 with TRBJ2-1, with D maybe TRBD2 (5 bases). The germline V gene has CDR1 SGHRS and CDR2 YFSETQ. Trimming removed 3 bases from V and 0 bases from J, with 13 bases in between. The CDR3 has 16 amino acids. The DNA of the CDR3 is TGCGCCAGCAGCTCGTCGGGGAGCGGCTCCTACAATGAGCAGTTCTTC. Translated, it gives CASSSSGSGSYNEQFF. Together with reference TRBV5-1 and TRBJ2-1, the CDR3 gives the full variable domain: KAGVTQTPRYLIKTRGQQVTLSCSPISGHRSVSWYQQTPGQGLQFLFEYFSETQRNKGNFPGRFSGRQFSNSRSEMNVSTLELGDSALYLCASSSSGSGSYNEQFFGPGTRLTVL.

This clonotype was seen a handful of times. This chain uses TRBV10-3 with TRBJ2-1; 7 bases are shared with TRBD1. This CDR3 is built from 15 residues. Trimming removed 0 bases from V and 1 base from J; junction bases left unmatched: 0. Germline CDR1 reads ENHRY; CDR2 reads SYGVKD. CDR3 sequence: CAISESTGSYNEQFF. As DNA, the CDR3 is TGTGCCATCAGTGAGTCGACAGGGTCCTACAATGAGCAGTTCTTC.

The table lists this clonotype with a few counts. The chain carries TRBV20-1 and TRBJ1-5; 9 bases are a match to TRBD1. CDR3 size: 14 residues. V lost 4 bases and J lost 5; bases outside the gene matches: 6. Germline V lookup: CDR1 DFQATT, CDR2 SNEGSKA (reference sequence). CDR3 sequence reads: CSANRGTGYQPQHF. The CDR3 DNA is TGCAGTGCTAACCGGGGGACAGGGTATCAGCCCCAGCATTTT.

The table lists this clonotype with many counts. The V gene is TRBV11-2, the J gene TRBJ1-1; D is perhaps TRBD1 (5 bases). Trimming removed 0 bases at V and 3 bases at J, with 11 bases between. Germline V gene sequence: CDR1 SGHAT, CDR2 FQNNGV. The CDR3 sequence is 15 residues long. In DNA form, the CDR3 reads TGTGCCAGCAGCTTAGATGGGTGGGGGGACACTGAAGCTTTCTTT. This sequence encodes CASSLDGWGDTEAFF.

The table lists this clonotype with a few counts. A much larger clone differs from this one at a single base, so this may be a read error. The V call is TRBV12-5, the J call TRBJ1-5; D remains ambiguous. V lost 3 bases, J lost 2 bases, and 11 bases lay in between. In germline, CDR1 is LGHNT, CDR2 FRNRAP. The CDR3 is 15 amino acids. CDR3 bases: TGTGCTAGTGGTTTCGTCCGCCTCGGCAATCAGCCCCAGCATTTT. It is translated as CASGFVRLGNQPQHF.